A selection of T cell receptor beta chains follows, all from one sample in a study of T cell changes during pregnancy in multiple sclerosis. Assay: immunoSEQ multiplex PCR; the TCRdb copy retains only in-frame clones and omits some. The sample consists of around 70,000 clones, 91% of them appearing once. Sequencing was performed on peripheral blood, taken in the second trimester of pregnancy. These receptors originate from a female donor with multiple sclerosis, enrolled in a pregnancy study. Both conserved end residues are part of each CDR3. The order of the fields is V gene, D gene, J gene, clone size, CDR3 DNA, CDR3 protein. The D gene is left open where the match is weak. Some rows mark clone size as missing; the rest say once, few, many or name a class of expanded clone.

>TRBV6-5|TRBD2|TRBJ2-2|once
TGTGCCAGCAGTTCCGCGACTAGCATCAACACCGGGGAGCTGTTTTTT
CASSSATSINTGELFF
>TRBV6-5|TRBD1|TRBJ1-4|.
TGTGCCAGCAGTTACGATACAGGGGGTGATGAAAAACTGTTTTTT
CASSYDTGGDEKLFF
>TRBV15|TRBD1|TRBJ1-1|once
TGTGCCACCAGCAGCCCGACAGGGGGCACTGAAGCTTTCTTT
CATSSPTGGTEAFF
>TRBV11-1|.|TRBJ2-2|.
TGTGCCAGCAGCTTTAGGCGGGCGGGGCCGAACACCGGGGAGCTGTTTTTT
CASSFRRAGPNTGELFF
>TRBV30|TRBD2|TRBJ2-1|.
TGTGCCTGGAGTCCGACTAGCGGGGGGGGTAATGAGCAGTTCTTC
CAWSPTSGGGNEQFF
>TRBV5-6|TRBD1|TRBJ1-5|.
TGTGCCAGCAGTCAATGGGGACAGGGCCTCAATCAGCCCCAGCATTTT
CASSQWGQGLNQPQHF
>TRBV6-4|TRBD2|TRBJ2-3|few
TGTGCCAGCAGTGACTCGACTAGCGGGGGGGCAGATACGCAGTATTTT
CASSDSTSGGADTQYF
>TRBV7-9|.|TRBJ2-5|.
TGTGCCAGCAGCTTAGCCCCGGACAGAGAGACCCAGTACTTC
CASSLAPDRETQYF
>TRBV11-3|TRBD2|TRBJ2-1|.
TGTGCCAGCAGCTTAACTAGCGGGGGCAATGAGCAGTTCTTC
CASSLTSGGNEQFF
>TRBV15|TRBD1|TRBJ1-1|.
TGTGCCACCAGCAGGGACAGGGGTACTGAAGCTTTCTTT
CATSRDRGTEAFF
>TRBV12-5|.|TRBJ1-3|.
TGTGCTAGTGGTTTGGAGCAAGGGGACTCTGGAAACACCATATATTTT
CASGLEQGDSGNTIYF
>TRBV12-5|.|TRBJ2-4|.
TGTGCTAGTGGTTTGCCGTCAAGGACAATTCAGTACTTC
CASGLPSRTIQYF
>TRBV6-5|TRBD1|TRBJ1-1|once
TGTGCCAGCAGCCTCAGACAGGGTCGAGCTTTCTTT
CASSLRQGRAFF
>TRBV29-1|TRBD2|TRBJ2-5|.
TGCAGCGTGGACCCCGGGGAGGGGCAAGAGACCCAGTACTTC
CSVDPGEGQETQYF
>TRBV7-3|TRBD1|TRBJ1-2|.
TGTGCCAGCAGCGAAACGGGACAGGGGTATGGCTACACCTTC
CASSETGQGYGYTF
>TRBV7-2|TRBD1|TRBJ2-6|.
TGTGCCAGCAGCTCTACAGGGGGCACTGGGGCCAACGTCCTGACTTTC
CASSSTGGTGANVLTF
>TRBV7-8|.|TRBJ2-2|.
TGTGCCAGCAGCTTAAACGGTAACACCGGGGAGCTGTTTTTT
CASSLNGNTGELFF
>TRBV2|TRBD1|TRBJ1-2|.
TGTGCCAGCAGTGAATTTTGGCCGGGACAGGGGGGATATGGCTACACCTTC
CASSEFWPGQGGYGYTF
>TRBV6-5|TRBD1|TRBJ2-2|.
TGTGCCAGCAGTAAACAGGGGGCGAACACCGGGGAGCTGTTTTTT
CASSKQGANTGELFF
>TRBV18|.|TRBJ2-3|.
TGTGCCAGCTCACCAAGGAGACTCGATACTAGCACAGATACGCAGTATTTT
CASSPRRLDTSTDTQYF
>TRBV5-4|TRBD1|TRBJ2-3|.
TGTGCCAGCAGCGAGGACAGGGGGAGGAGGGATACGCAGTATTTT
CASSEDRGRRDTQYF
>TRBV6-1|.|TRBJ1-5|.
TGTGCCAGCAGTGGGACAGCTAATCAGCCCCAGCATTTT
CASSGTANQPQHF
>TRBV18|TRBD1|TRBJ1-3|.
TGTGCCAGCTCACTTCCCCCGGGGACAGTCTCTGGAAACACCATATATTTT
CASSLPPGTVSGNTIYF
>TRBV18|.|TRBJ2-7|.
TGTGCCAGCTCACCAACCCAGGGTCCCTACGAGCAGTACTTC
CASSPTQGPYEQYF
>TRBV4-2|.|TRBJ1-2|.
TGTGCCAGCAGCCAAGATTTAGGGGGGGTAAACTATGGCTACACCTTC
CASSQDLGGVNYGYTF
>TRBV5-4|TRBD2|TRBJ2-7|.
TGTGCCAGCAGCCAGACTAGCACCGGCGAGCAGTACTTC
CASSQTSTGEQYF
>TRBV5-6|.|TRBJ2-2|.
TGTGCCAGCAGCTCCTACAGGGCCGGGGAGCTGTTTTTT
CASSSYRAGELFF
>TRBV5-1|TRBD2|TRBJ2-1|.
TGCGCCAGCAGCTTGGGGGCGGGGGGGCGCGCTGAGCAGTTCTTC
CASSLGAGGRAEQFF
>TRBV13|.|TRBJ1-2|.
TGTGCCAGCAGCTTAGGAAGAGATTTGGGCGGGAGGGGCTACACCTTC
CASSLGRDLGGRGYTF
>TRBV4-3|.|TRBJ1-3|.
TGCGCCAGCAGCCCCTCGATCCCGGGGTCTGGAAACACCATATATTTT
CASSPSIPGSGNTIYF
>TRBV7-9|.|TRBJ1-1|.
TGTGCCAGCAGCGGGGACATTAAAGCTGAAGCTTTCTTT
CASSGDIKAEAFF
>TRBV11-3|.|TRBJ2-5|once
TGTGCCAGCAGCTTAGGAAGTGCCAGGACCCAGTACTTC
CASSLGSARTQYF
>TRBV19|.|TRBJ1-4|.
TGTGCCAGTAGTAAGGGCCAGGGTAGGAGTGAAAAACTGTTTTTT
CASSKGQGRSEKLFF
>TRBV6-6|.|TRBJ1-4|.
TGTGCCAGCACCCTCCGGACAACAGATGAAAAACTGTTTTTT
CASTLRTTDEKLFF
>TRBV5-1|TRBD2|TRBJ2-1|.
TGCGCCAGCAGCCAGAAGCGGGGTAGCTCCTACAATGAGCAGTTCTTC
CASSQKRGSSYNEQFF
>TRBV25-1|.|TRBJ1-4|.
TGTGCCAGCACTAACGCTGGACAGCGTAATGAAAAACTGTTTTTT
CASTNAGQRNEKLFF
>TRBV19|TRBD1|TRBJ1-1|.
TGTGCCAGTAGCGTACCGGGACAGGGACCTCCGAAAGCTTTCTTT
CASSVPGQGPPKAFF
>TRBV5-6|.|TRBJ1-3|.
TGTGCCAGCAGCTTGGGTGGGGCTCATGGAAACACCATATATTTT
CASSLGGAHGNTIYF
>TRBV15|TRBD1|TRBJ2-5|.
TGTGCCACCAGCAGAGGGGGGACAGGGGCGGGGGAGACCCAGTACTTC
CATSRGGTGAGETQYF
>TRBV7-2|TRBD1|TRBJ1-4|.
TGTGCCAGCAGCGTTACAGGGGGGAGTGAAAAACTGTTTTTT
CASSVTGGSEKLFF
>TRBV9|.|TRBJ2-2|.
TGTGCCAGCAGCGGGCAAACAGGGCGGGGGCCGAACACCGGGGAGCTGTTTTTT
CASSGQTGRGPNTGELFF
>TRBV29-1|.|TRBJ1-2|.
TGCAGCGTCCCGGTCCTAGGGGGGGAGAACTATGGCTACACCTTC
CSVPVLGGENYGYTF
>TRBV4-1|TRBD1|TRBJ1-2|.
TGCGCCAGCAGCCATTTCGCCGGGACAGTGGATGGCTACACCTTC
CASSHFAGTVDGYTF